Following are 24 T cell receptor beta chains from one sample sequenced in a study of regulatory T cells in long-lasting Graves disease (dated by TCRdb to the early 2020s). This specimen's time point label, per the study, means: newly diagnosed GD, antithyroid drugs for less than 3 months. For both TCR sequencing and RNA sequencing, RNA was extracted from PBMCs in TRIzol. Libraries came from multiplex PCR. Sequencing relied on an Illumina HiSeq 4000. To build TCR beta libraries, CDR3 regions were amplified by Arm-PCR using iRepertoire HTBI primers. TCRdb itself trimmed the public reads at Q25 with fastp, ran MiXCR and retained productive beta chains. CDR3 protein duplicates are merged, each entry listing the most common genes and DNA. Within this sample are hundreds of thousands of distinct CDR3 sequences, with approximately 12% of them counted one time only. 8% to 10% of the sample lies in the top ten.

This same sample was also taken into another study, of T cells in Graves' hyperthyroidism and ophthalmopathy.

The input for sequencing was peripheral blood mononuclear cells (PBMCs), taken at new diagnosis, from a patient treated with antithyroid drugs. These receptor sequences come from a man aged 30-40 years with Graves disease. Donor details come from another sample of the same person, matched by shared clones.

The chain links TRBV10-3 to TRBJ2-2, with a possible D match to TRBD1 (5 bases). V was trimmed by 3 bases and J by 2 bases, leaving 16 bases between them. The CDR3 runs 17 residues. CDR1 is ENHRY and CDR2 is SYGVKD in the germline V gene. The CDR3 DNA sequence: TGTGCCATCAGTGACGGACACCGCTTCCTTAACACCGGGGAGCTGTTTTTT. Translating it yields CAISDGHRFLNTGELFF.

The chain employs TRBV7-9 and TRBJ1-6; no clear D gene. This CDR3 comprises 18 residues. The germline CDR1 and CDR2 sequences are SEHNR and FQNEAQ (reference sequence). Deletions cut 4 bases from V and 6 bases from J, with 22 bases between. CDR3 region: CASSSSYGPQRINSPLHF. The CDR3 coding sequence is TGTGCCAGCAGCTCCAGTTACGGGCCTCAGAGGATTAATTCACCCCTCCACTTT.

This clonotype came up many times. CDR3 residues: CASSLALEAKNIQYF. The CDR3 bases are TGTGCCAGCAGCTTAGCGCTCGAGGCCAAAAACATTCAGTACTTC. This rearrangement joins TRBV7-9 to TRBJ2-4; no clear D gene. Germline V gene data show CDR1 as SEHNR and CDR2 as FQNEAQ (reference sequence). The CDR3 sequence is 15 residues long. V gave up 0 bases and J gave up 1 base, with 7 bases separating them.

This clonotype has at least ten counts. This chain connects TRBV7-8 to TRBJ2-1; possible D gene TRBD1, 6 bases. This CDR3 contains 17 residues. CDR1 SGHVS and CDR2 FQNEAQ come from the germline V gene. The V gene lost 2 bases and the J gene lost 5 bases, with 19 bases spanning the gap. The CDR3 protein is CASSLQSGTSTNNEQFF. CDR3 DNA sequence: TGTGCCAGCAGCTTACAGTCTGGGACAAGTACAAACAATGAGCAGTTCTTC.

This clonotype showed up many times. This sequence joins TRBV3-1 and TRBJ2-3; D is uncertain. The CDR3 has 16 amino acids. In germline, CDR1 is LGHDT, CDR2 YNNKEL (reference sequence). V lost 0 bases and J lost 0, with 10 bases in between. Written as DNA, the CDR3 is TGTGCCAGCAGCCAAGAAGCCGAGGTTAGCACAGATACGCAGTATTTT. Translating it yields CASSQEAEVSTDTQYF.

This clonotype was counted many times. The chain links TRBV12-3 or TRBV12-4 to TRBJ2-7; D is possibly TRBD1 (5 bases). This CDR3 contains 13 residues. V was shortened by 3 bases and J by 6 bases, with 12 bases between the two germline ends. The CDR3 bases are TGTGCCAGCAGTTTGGGGCGTTCCCTCGAGCAGTACTTC. Protein sequence: CASSLGRSLEQYF.

A remark on this clonotype: At one of its ends the junction is not consistent with the germline gene, which may arise from a read error. J is TRBJ2-2 and V is TRBV30; weak D call: TRBD2 (5 bases). The germline CDR1 and CDR2 sequences are GTSNPN and SVGIG (reference sequence). The CDR3 extends over 15 amino acids. DNA of the CDR3: TGTGTCTGGAGTAGAGGGCCGGGGAACACCGGGGAGCTGTTTTTT. Encoded protein: CVWSRGPGNTGELFF.

This clonotype appeared many times. This chain connects TRBV20-1 to TRBJ2-5; D not certain. This CDR3 comprises 11 residues. The V gene's germline CDR1 is DFQATT and CDR2 SNEGSKA (reference sequence). Trimming stripped 1 base from V and 5 bases from J, with 5 bases between. CDR3: CSARAGETQYF. Written as DNA, the CDR3 is TGCAGTGCTAGAGCCGGGGAGACCCAGTACTTC.

There are many counts of this clonotype. The genes are TRBV20-1 and TRBJ2-2, with no clear D. From germline, CDR1 is DFQATT and CDR2 SNEGSKA (reference sequence). V lost 0 bases to trimming and J lost 4 bases, with 9 bases between them. The CDR3 contains 14 residues. The CDR3 DNA reads as TGCAGTGCTAGAGATCAGCGTTCCACCGGGGAGCTGTTTTTT. It encodes CSARDQRSTGELFF.

This clonotype occurred a few times. This rearrangement joins TRBV5-1 to TRBJ2-4; 7 bases are shared with TRBD1. CDR3 length: 17 amino acids. V gave up 4 bases and J gave up 0 bases; unmatched junction bases: 10. The V gene's germline CDR1 is SGHRS and CDR2 YFSETQ. CDR3 in DNA: TGCGCCAGCAGCCCCTTAATAGGGGGCCTAGCCAAAAACATTCAGTACTTC. Translation: CASSPLIGGLAKNIQYF.

V and J are TRBV27 and TRBJ2-2; D might be TRBD2 (5 bases). Germline CDR1 is MNHEY and CDR2 is SMNVEV (reference sequence). V was trimmed by 5 bases and J by 6 bases, leaving 22 bases between them. The CDR3 is 17 amino acids. Written as DNA, the CDR3 is TGTGCCAGCAGTATCGGACGCGGGTTATTGTCAGCCGGGGAGCTGTTTTTT. Its translation: CASSIGRGLLSAGELFF.

This clonotype was counted a few times. A read error may account for a junction end that differs from germline. The chain combines TRBV6-5 with TRBJ2-4; TRBD2 matches 11 bases. CDR1 MNHEY and CDR2 SVGAGI come from the germline V gene. This CDR3 is built from 16 residues. CDR3 nucleotide sequence: TGTGCCAGCAGTTATACGACTAGCGGGATACCCAAAATTCATTACTTC. This gives the protein CASSYTTSGIPKIHYF.

This clonotype was found many times. The genes are TRBV6-1 and TRBJ1-5; D gene unclear. CDR1 is MNHNS, CDR2 SASEGT, per germline. The CDR3 contains 15 residues. V gave up 6 bases and J gave up 2 bases, with 14 bases separating them. The CDR3 reads CASSPFEARNQPQHF. Here the CDR3 DNA reads TGTGCCAGCAGCCCCTTCGAGGCCCGCAATCAGCCCCAGCATTTT.

Many counts were recorded for this clonotype. The chain is built from TRBV6-2 or TRBV6-3 and TRBJ1-2; weak D call: TRBD1 (5 bases). The V gene's germline CDR1 is MNHEY and CDR2 SVGEGT. Deletions cut 8 bases from V and 2 bases from J, with 9 bases between. This CDR3 spans 12 amino acids. The CDR3 DNA reads as TGTGCCAGCGGCGCAGGGAACTATGGCTACACCTTC. Protein product: CASGAGNYGYTF.

This clonotype showed up just once. The CDR3 is CASSQDRGHRNTIYF. CDR3 coding DNA: TGTGCCAGCAGCCAAGATCGGGGACACCGAAACACCATATATTTT. This chain uses TRBV14 with TRBJ1-3; perhaps TRBD1 as D (6 bases). V was shortened by 0 bases and J by 5 bases, with 11 bases between the two germline ends. The V gene's germline CDR1 is SGHDN and CDR2 FVKESK. CDR3 length: 15 amino acids.

At least ten counts were recorded for this clonotype. The chain couples TRBV7-3 to TRBJ2-6; no definite D call. V was clipped by 5 bases and J by 0 bases, with 11 bases between them. Germline-derived CDR1 and CDR2 are SGHTA and FQGTGA. The CDR3 has 16 residues. As DNA, the CDR3 is TGTGCCAGCAGCCCCAAGGCCTACTCTGGGGCCAACGTCCTGACTTTC. Its translation is CASSPKAYSGANVLTF.

This clonotype was counted at least ten times. The V and J genes are TRBV29-1 and TRBJ2-7; 7 positions match TRBD1. Germline assignment: CDR1 SQVTM and CDR2 ANQGSEA. V lost 4 bases, J lost 2 bases, and 8 bases stayed unmatched. The CDR3 totals 14 residues. CDR3: CSVVGGKSAYEQYF. CDR3 nucleotide sequence: TGCAGCGTTGTAGGGGGCAAGTCGGCCTACGAGCAGTACTTC.

In regard to this clonotype: A much larger clone lies a single base off, so this may be a read error. The rearrangement joins TRBV20-1 to TRBJ2-3; D might be TRBD2 (6 bases). The CDR3 spans 14 residues. Trimming removed 3 bases from V and 4 bases from J, with 14 bases in between. Germline lookup yields CDR1 DFQATT and CDR2 SNEGSKA (reference sequence). In nucleotides, the CDR3 is TGCAGTGCTAGGGGGGGAATTTTGTCAGATACGCAGTATTTT. Translating gives CSARGGILSDTQYF.

J is TRBJ2-5 and V is TRBV4-1, with TRBD1 identical over 7 bases. Germline assignment: CDR1 MGHRA and CDR2 YSYEKL. J lost 11 bases, V lost 1 base, and 10 bases had no gene match. The CDR3 totals 14 residues. CDR3 bases: TGCGCCAGCAGCCAAGCCGGTAGGGGGCCGGTTCAGTACTTC. Protein product: CASSQAGRGPVQYF.

This clonotype appeared many times. The chain recombines TRBV10-3 with TRBJ1-2, with D hard to call. Germline V gene lookup returns CDR1 ENHRY and CDR2 SYGVKD. The CDR3 loop spans 12 amino acids. V shed 3 bases and J shed 0 bases, with 2 bases lying between them. As DNA, the CDR3 is TGTGCCATCAGTGAATCTAACTATGGCTACACCTTC. It specifies CAISESNYGYTF.

This clonotype has a count of ten or more. The V gene is TRBV11-2, the J gene TRBJ1-1; D is ambiguous. V lost 5 bases to trimming and J lost 1 base, with 14 bases between them. Germline V gene lookup returns CDR1 SGHAT and CDR2 FQNNGV. The CDR3 consists of 15 residues. The CDR3 region has the DNA TGTGCCAGCAGCGGCCTGAGGGCGCGGAACACTGAAGCTTTCTTT. Translating it yields CASSGLRARNTEAFF.

The table lists this clonotype with many counts. The chain combines TRBV6-1 with TRBJ1-1; possible D gene TRBD1, 6 bases. V was clipped by 7 bases and J by 0 bases, with 21 bases between them. The CDR3 runs to 17 residues. The germline V gene encodes CDR1 MNHNS and CDR2 SASEGT. The CDR3, as DNA: TGTGCCAGCACTACCTTCGGGGGGGCGGGAATGAACACTGAAGCTTTCTTT. It encodes CASTTFGGAGMNTEAFF.

This clonotype was picked up many times. The chain's CDR3 is CSVVRGLGETQYF. Written as DNA, the CDR3 is TGCAGCGTTGTCAGGGGACTAGGCGAGACCCAGTACTTC. The chain recombines TRBV29-1 with TRBJ2-5; 8 positions match TRBD2. The CDR3 has 13 residues. Germline V CDR1 and CDR2: SQVTM, ANQGSEA. The V segment lost 4 bases and the J segment 5 bases; nucleotides outside the gene matches: 6.

This clonotype was detected ten times or more. The genes are TRBV6-1 and TRBJ1-2; D uncertain. V dropped 8 bases and J dropped 0 bases, with 10 bases sitting between them. The CDR3 extends over 13 amino acids. CDR1 is MNHNS, CDR2 SASEGT, per germline. DNA of the CDR3: TGTGCCAGCCACAGAGCCTCTAACTATGGCTACACCTTC. Its protein product is CASHRASNYGYTF.